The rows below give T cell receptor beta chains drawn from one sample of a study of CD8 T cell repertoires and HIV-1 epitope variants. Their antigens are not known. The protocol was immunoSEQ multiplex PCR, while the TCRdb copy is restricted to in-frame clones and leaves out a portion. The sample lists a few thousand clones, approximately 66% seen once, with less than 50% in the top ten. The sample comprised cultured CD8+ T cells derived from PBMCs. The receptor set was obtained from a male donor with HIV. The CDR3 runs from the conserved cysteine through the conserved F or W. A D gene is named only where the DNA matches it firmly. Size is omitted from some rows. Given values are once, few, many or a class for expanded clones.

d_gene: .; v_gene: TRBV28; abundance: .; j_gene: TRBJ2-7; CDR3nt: TGTGCCAGCAGTTTAATAGCGAGCTCCTACGAGCAGTACTTC; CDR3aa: CASSLIASSYEQYF
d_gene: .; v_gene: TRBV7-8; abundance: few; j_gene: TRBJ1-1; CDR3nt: TGTGCCAGCAGCGCAACACAAAGCACTGAAGCTTTCTTT; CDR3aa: CASSATQSTEAFF
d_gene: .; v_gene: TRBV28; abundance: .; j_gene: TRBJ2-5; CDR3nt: TGTGCCAGCAGTTTATACCAGGGGCTGGGGGAGACCCAGTACTTC; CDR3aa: CASSLYQGLGETQYF
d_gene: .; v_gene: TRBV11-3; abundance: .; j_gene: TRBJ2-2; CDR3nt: TGTGCCAGCAGCTTTAGAAGGACCGGGGAGCTGTTTTTT; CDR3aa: CASSFRRTGELFF
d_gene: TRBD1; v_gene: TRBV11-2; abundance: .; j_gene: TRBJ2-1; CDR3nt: TGTGCCAGCAGCTTGGGACAGTACAATGAGCAGTTCTTC; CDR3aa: CASSLGQYNEQFF
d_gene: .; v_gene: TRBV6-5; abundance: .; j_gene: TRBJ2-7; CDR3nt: TGTGCCAGCAGTTGGGGAGCCTCCTACGAGCAGTACTTC; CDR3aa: CASSWGASYEQYF
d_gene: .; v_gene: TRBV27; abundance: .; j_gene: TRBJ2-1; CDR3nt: TGTGCCAGCAGTTTTCAGACAGGGAGGGCTTATAGCTCCTACAATGAGCAGTTCTTC; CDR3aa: CASSFQTGRAYSSYNEQFF
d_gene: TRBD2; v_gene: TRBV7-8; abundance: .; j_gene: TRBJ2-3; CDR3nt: TGTGCCAGCAGCTTAGGTTACGCGGGGGGTCCCACAGATACGCAGTATTTT; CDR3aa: CASSLGYAGGPTDTQYF
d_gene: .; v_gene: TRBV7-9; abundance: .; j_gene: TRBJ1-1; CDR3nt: TGTGCCAGCAGCTTTCTTGGGGTATCCACTGAAGCTTTCTTT; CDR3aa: CASSFLGVSTEAFF
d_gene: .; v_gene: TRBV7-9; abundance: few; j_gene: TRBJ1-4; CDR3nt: TGTGCCAGCAGCCCGAAAGGTTTCTCCAATGAAAAACTGTTTTTT; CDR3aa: CASSPKGFSNEKLFF
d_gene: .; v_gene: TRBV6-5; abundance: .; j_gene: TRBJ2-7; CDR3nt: TGTGCCAGCAGTGTAGGGGCGGGTTTCTACGAGCAGTACTTC; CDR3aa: CASSVGAGFYEQYF
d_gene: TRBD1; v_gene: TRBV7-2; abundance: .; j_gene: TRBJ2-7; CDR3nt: TGTGCCAGCAGCTTGACAGGGTTGCACGACGAGCAGTACTTC; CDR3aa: CASSLTGLHDEQYF
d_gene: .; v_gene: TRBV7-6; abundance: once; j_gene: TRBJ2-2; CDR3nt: TGTGCCAGCAGCTTAGCGACCGGGGAGCTGTTTTTT; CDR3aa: CASSLATGELFF
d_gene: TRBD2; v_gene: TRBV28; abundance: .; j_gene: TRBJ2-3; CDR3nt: TGTGCCAGCAGTTTAGCAGCTAGCGGGAGCGGTAAGGCACACACAGATACGCAGTATTTT; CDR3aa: CASSLAASGSGKAHTDTQYF
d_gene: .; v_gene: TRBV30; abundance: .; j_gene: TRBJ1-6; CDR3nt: TGTGCCTGGAGTGTACGGATGGGAAGCTCCTATAATTCACCCCTCCACTTT; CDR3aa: CAWSVRMGSSYNSPLHF
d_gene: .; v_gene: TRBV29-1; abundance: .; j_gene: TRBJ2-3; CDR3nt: TGCAGCGTTGAAGATGGCGAGCGGGAGACAGGGGATACGCAGTATTTT; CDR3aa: CSVEDGERETGDTQYF
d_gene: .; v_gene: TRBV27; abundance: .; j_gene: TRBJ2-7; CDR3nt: TGTGCCAGCAGTTTACTCGGAGGGGGACCGAGCGGCGAGCAGTACTTC; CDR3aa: CASSLLGGGPSGEQYF
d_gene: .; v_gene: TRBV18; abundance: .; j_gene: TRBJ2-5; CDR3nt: TGTGCCAGCTCAGGTGGGGTACCCAAAGAGACCCAGTACTTC; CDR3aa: CASSGGVPKETQYF
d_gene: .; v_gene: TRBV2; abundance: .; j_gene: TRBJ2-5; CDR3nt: TGTGCCAGCAGTGAAGCGTGGGGCGGGTGGGGAGAGACCCAGTACTTC; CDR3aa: CASSEAWGGWGETQYF
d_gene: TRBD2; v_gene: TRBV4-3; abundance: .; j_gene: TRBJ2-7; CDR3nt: TGCGCCAGCAGCCTGGGACTAGCGGGGGCCTACGAGCAGTACTTC; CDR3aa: CASSLGLAGAYEQYF
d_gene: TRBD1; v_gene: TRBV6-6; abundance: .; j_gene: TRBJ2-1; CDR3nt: TGTGCCAGCAGTTACCGACAGGGCGAATACAATGAGCAGTTCTTC; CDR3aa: CASSYRQGEYNEQFF
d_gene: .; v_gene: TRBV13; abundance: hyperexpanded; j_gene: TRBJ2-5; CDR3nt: TGTGCCAGCAGCTCCGCCGGGATAGATCAAGAGACCCAGTACTTC; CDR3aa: CASSSAGIDQETQYF
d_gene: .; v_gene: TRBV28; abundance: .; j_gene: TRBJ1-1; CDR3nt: TGTGCCAGCAGTTTTCGGGGATGGGGCACTGAAGCTTTCTTT; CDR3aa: CASSFRGWGTEAFF
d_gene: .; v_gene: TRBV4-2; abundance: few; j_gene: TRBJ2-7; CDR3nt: TGTGCCAGCAGCCAAGACGCGGGCCCAACTTCCTACGAGCAGTACTTC; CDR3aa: CASSQDAGPTSYEQYF
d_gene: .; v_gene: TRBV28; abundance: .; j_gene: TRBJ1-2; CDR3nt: TGTGCCAGCAGTTTCTCCATAGGGAATGGCTACACCTTC; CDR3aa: CASSFSIGNGYTF
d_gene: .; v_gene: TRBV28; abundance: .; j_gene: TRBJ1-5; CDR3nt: TGTGCCAGCAGTTTAGAACAGGCATATCAGCCCCAGCATTTT; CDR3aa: CASSLEQAYQPQHF
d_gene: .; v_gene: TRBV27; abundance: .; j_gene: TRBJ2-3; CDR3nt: TGTGCCAGCAGTTTAAAGAGAGGGGGAGATACGCAGTATTTT; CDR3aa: CASSLKRGGDTQYF
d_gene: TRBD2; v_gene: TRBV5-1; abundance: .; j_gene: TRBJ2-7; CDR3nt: TGCGCCAGCAGTCGGACTAGCGGGACTACTAGCTCCTACGAGCAGTACTTC; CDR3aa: CASSRTSGTTSSYEQYF
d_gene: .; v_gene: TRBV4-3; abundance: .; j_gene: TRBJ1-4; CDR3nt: TGCGCCAGCAGCCAAGGGGCTTTTGATGAAAAACTGTTTTTT; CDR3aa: CASSQGAFDEKLFF
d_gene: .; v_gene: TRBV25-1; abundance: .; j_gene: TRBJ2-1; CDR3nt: TGTGCCAGCAGTCGGCTCGGTGAGCAGTTCTTC; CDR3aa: CASSRLGEQFF
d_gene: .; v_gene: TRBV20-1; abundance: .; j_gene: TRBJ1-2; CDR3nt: TGCAGTGCAAAGGCTCCGGGATACACCTTC; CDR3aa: CSAKAPGYTF
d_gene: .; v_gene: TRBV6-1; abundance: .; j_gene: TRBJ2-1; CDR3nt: TGTGCCAGTCGGGGATCAAACTACAATGAGCAGTTCTTC; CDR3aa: CASRGSNYNEQFF
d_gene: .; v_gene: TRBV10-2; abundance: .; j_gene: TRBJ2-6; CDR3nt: TGCGCCAGCAGTGTTCAGGGTGTGGGTTCTGGGGCCAACGTCCTGACTTTC; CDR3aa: CASSVQGVGSGANVLTF
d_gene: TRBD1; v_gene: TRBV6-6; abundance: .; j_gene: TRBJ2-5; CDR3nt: TGTGCCAGCAGTCAGGGACAGGGGGCGTTTTCCGAGACCCAGTACTTC; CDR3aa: CASSQGQGAFSETQYF
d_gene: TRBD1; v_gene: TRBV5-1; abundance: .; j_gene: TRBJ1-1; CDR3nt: TGCGCCAGCAGCTCGTGGACAGGGGACACTGAAGCTTTCTTT; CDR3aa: CASSSWTGDTEAFF
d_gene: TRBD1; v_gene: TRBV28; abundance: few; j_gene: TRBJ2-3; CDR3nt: TGTGCCAGCAGTTTTGGGGACAGGGGGCAAGACCCAGATACGCAGTATTTT; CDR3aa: CASSFGDRGQDPDTQYF
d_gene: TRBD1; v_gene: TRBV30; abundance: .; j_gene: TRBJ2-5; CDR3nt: TGTGCCTGGAGACAACAGGGGGCTTTGCGAAAGGGGGCCCAGTACTTC; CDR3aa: CAWRQQGALRKGAQYF
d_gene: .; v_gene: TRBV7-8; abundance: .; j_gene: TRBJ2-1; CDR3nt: TGTGCCAGCAGCTTAGTAATCGGCAGGTCCTCCTACAATGAGCAGTTCTTC; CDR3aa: CASSLVIGRSSYNEQFF
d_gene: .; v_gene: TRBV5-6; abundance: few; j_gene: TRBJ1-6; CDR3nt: TGTGCCAGCAGCTTCCTCCAGGGCGTGAATTCACCCCTCCACTTT; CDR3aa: CASSFLQGVNSPLHF
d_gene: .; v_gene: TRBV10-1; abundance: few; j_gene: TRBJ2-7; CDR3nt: TGCGCCAGCAGTGAGGGGAGCTCCTACGAGCAGTACTTC; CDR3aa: CASSEGSSYEQYF
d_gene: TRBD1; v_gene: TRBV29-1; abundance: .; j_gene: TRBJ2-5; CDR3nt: TGCAGCGTTGAGGGACAGGGTTTCGAGACCCAGTACTTC; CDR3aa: CSVEGQGFETQYF
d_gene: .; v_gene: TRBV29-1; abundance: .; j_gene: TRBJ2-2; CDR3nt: TGCAGCGTCTTGAAGGGCACCGGGGAGCTGTTTTTT; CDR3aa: CSVLKGTGELFF
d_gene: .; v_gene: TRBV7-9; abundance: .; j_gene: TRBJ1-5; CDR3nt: TGTGCCAGCAGCCTCCTAGGATCCCAAGCCCAGCATTTT; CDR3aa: CASSLLGSQAQHF
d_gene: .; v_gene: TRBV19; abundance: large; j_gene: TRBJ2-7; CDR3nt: TGTGCCAGTAGTACCCTAGCGACAGAATACGAGCAGTACTTC; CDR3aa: CASSTLATEYEQYF
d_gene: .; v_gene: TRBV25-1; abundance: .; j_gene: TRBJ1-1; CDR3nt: TGTGCCAGCAGATCAATGAACACTGAAGCTTTCTTT; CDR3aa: CASRSMNTEAFF
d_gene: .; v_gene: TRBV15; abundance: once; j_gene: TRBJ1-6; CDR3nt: TGTGCCACCAGCAGGGGCCCCGGCGGTTCACCCCTCCACTTT; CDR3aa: CATSRGPGGSPLHF
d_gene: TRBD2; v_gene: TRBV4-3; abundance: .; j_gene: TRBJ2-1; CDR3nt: TGCGCCAGCAGCCAAGACCCAGCGGGGGCCTCCAATGAGCAGTTCTTC; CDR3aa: CASSQDPAGASNEQFF
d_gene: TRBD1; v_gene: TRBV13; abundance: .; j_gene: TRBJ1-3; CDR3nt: TGTGCCAGCAGCTCCGACCGGACAGGGCCTGCCTTTTGG; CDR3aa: CASSSDRTGPAFW